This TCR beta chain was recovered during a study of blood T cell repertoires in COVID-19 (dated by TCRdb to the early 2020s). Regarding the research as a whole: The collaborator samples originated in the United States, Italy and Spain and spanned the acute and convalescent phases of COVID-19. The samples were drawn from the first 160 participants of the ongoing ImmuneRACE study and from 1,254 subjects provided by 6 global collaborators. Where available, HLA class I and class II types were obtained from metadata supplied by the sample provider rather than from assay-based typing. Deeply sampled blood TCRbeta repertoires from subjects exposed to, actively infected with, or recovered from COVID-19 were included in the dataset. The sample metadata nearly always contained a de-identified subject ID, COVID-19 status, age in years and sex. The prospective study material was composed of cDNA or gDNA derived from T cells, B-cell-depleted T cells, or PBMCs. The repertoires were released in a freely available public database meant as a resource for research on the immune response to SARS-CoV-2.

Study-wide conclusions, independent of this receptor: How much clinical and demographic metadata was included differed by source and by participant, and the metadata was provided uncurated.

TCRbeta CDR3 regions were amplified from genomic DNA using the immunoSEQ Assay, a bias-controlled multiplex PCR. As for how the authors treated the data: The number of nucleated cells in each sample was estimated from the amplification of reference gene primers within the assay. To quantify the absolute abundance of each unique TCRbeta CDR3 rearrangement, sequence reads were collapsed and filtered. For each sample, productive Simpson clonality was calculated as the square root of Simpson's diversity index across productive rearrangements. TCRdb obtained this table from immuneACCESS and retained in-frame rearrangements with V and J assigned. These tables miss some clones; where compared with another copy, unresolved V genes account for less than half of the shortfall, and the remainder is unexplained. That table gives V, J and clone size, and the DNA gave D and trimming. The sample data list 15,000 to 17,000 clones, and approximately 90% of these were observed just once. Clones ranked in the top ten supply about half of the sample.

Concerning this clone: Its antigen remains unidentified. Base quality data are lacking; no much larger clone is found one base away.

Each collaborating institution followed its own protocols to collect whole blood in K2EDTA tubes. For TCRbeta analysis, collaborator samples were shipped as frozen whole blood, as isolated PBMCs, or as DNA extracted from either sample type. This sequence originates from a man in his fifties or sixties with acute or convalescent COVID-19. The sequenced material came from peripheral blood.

The CDR3 has the sequence CASSQEGTGGNTIYF. The sequence in DNA is TGTGCCAGCAGCCAAGAAGGGACAGGGGGTAACACCATATATTTT. Recombination connected TRBV3-1 (or the pseudogene TRBV3-2) to TRBJ1-3; 11 bases in the middle match TRBD1. V is trimmed back by 0 bases and J by 7 bases, and the junction contains 2 bases that no gene match accounts for. The CDR3 starts with the cysteine, ends with the phenylalanine, and has 15 residues. Just the 45-base CDR3 DNA is kept, in frame starting at base 1. Sequences LGHDT (CDR1) and YNNKEL (CDR2) are obtained from the germline V gene (reference sequence).